The 10 T cell receptor beta chains given below trace back to one sample, sequenced in a study of cytomegalovirus exposure and HLA in healthy donors. Sequencing was performed with immunoSEQ multiplex PCR; in TCRdb, only in-frame clones are kept and a portion is missing. The sample includes roughly 220,000 clones, 85% to 95% seen only once; the top ten take about 1%. Sequencing input: PBMCs. The source is a woman aged 18-29 years in good health and CMV-seronegative.

The CDR3: CASSFSVARAYTEAFF. The CDR3 nucleotides are TGTGCCAGCAGCTTTAGCGTCGCTCGTGCCTACACTGAAGCTTTCTTT. This rearrangement joins TRBV27 to TRBJ1-1; D is unclear. Looked up from germline, CDR1 is MNHEY and CDR2 is SMNVEV (reference sequence). V shed 6 bases and J shed 3 bases, with 20 bases lying between them. The CDR3 length is 16 residues.

CDR3 DNA sequence: TGTGCCAGCAGCCAAGATAAGGGACTAGCGGGTCCAAGCTCCTACAATGAGCAGTTCTTC. Amino acid sequence: CASSQDKGLAGPSSYNEQFF. The rearrangement links TRBV4-2 to TRBJ2-1, with TRBD2 matching over 12 bases. Per the germline V gene, CDR1 is LGHNA and CDR2 is YNFKEQ. The junction had 9 bases not matched to a gene; V was cut back by 0 bases and J by 0 bases. The CDR3 covers 20 residues.

The genes are TRBV10-3 and TRBJ2-1; 11 bases are a match to TRBD2. The CDR3 extends over 15 amino acids. After removal of 3 bases from V and 6 bases from J, the junction contained 4 bases not matched to a gene. Per germline, CDR1 ENHRY and CDR2 SYGVKD. In DNA, the CDR3 is TGTGCCATCAGTGAAGGTAGCGGGAGGGGCAATGAGCAGTTCTTC. Translated, it gives CAISEGSGRGNEQFF.

This chain joins TRBV28 and TRBJ2-7, with D possibly matching TRBD1 (6 bases). The CDR3 runs 15 residues. The germline gives CDR1 MDHEN, CDR2 SYDVKM. The V and J ends lost 4 bases and 3 bases respectively, with 16 bases between them. CDR3 amino acids: CASSYGQGTNYEQYF. In nucleotides, the CDR3 is TGTGCCAGCAGTTATGGGCAGGGGACCAACTACGAGCAGTACTTC.

The sample holds a few counts of this clone. The chain combines TRBV10-3 with TRBJ2-3; D remains ambiguous. CDR3 size: 14 residues. Germline values: CDR1 ENHRY, CDR2 SYGVKD. V was pared by 2 bases and J by 1 base, with 7 bases between. CDR3 in DNA: TGTGCCATCAGTGAGGAGACTGGCACAGATACGCAGTATTTT. Translating it yields CAISEETGTDTQYF.

The sample holds a few counts of this clone. This rearrangement joins TRBV10-1 to TRBJ2-7, with a weak D call TRBD1 (6 bases). The V end lost 7 bases, the J end lost 5 bases, and 21 bases lay between the germline ends. The CDR3 contains 15 residues. Germline loops: CDR1 WNHNN, CDR2 SYGVQD (reference sequence). In nucleotides, the CDR3 is TGCGCCAGCAAGGAGGACAGCGCTGCCTGGCACGAGCAGTACTTC. Translating gives CASKEDSAAWHEQYF.

CDR3 DNA sequence: TGTGCCTCTAAAAAGCGGGGTAGCTACAATGAGCAGTTCTTC. Protein: CASKKRGSYNEQFF. V is TRBV10-3 and J is TRBJ2-1, with 7 positions matching TRBD2. Germline V gene lookup returns CDR1 ENHRY and CDR2 SYGVKD. V dropped 11 bases and J dropped 3; count of bases not matched to a gene: 10. The length of the CDR3 is 14 residues.

The gene calls are TRBV11-2 and TRBJ2-3, with 10 positions matching TRBD2. With V trimmed by 4 bases and J by 5 bases, 6 bases remained unmatched. CDR3 length equals 15 residues. CDR1 is SGHAT and CDR2 is FQNNGV in the germline V gene. The CDR3 DNA sequence: TGTGCCAGCAGCTCGCCGGGACTAGCGAGAGATACGCAGTATTTT. Translated: CASSSPGLARDTQYF. The full variable domain, rest sourced from reference TRBV11-2 and TRBJ2-3, is EAGVAQSPRYKIIEKRQSVAFWCNPISGHATLYWYQQILGQGPKLLIQFQNNGVVDDSQLPKDRFSAERLKGVDSTLKIQPAKLEDSAVYLCASSSPGLARDTQYFGPGTRLTVL.

DNA for the CDR3: TGTGCCAGCAGCTTAGATCTTATCGTCTCGGGGGGAAACACCATATATTTT. This sequence encodes CASSLDLIVSGGNTIYF. This chain links TRBV11-2 with TRBJ1-3; D uncertain. Germline CDR1 and CDR2: SGHAT and FQNNGV. The V and J ends lost 0 bases and 4 bases respectively, with 16 bases between them. This CDR3 is 17 amino acids long.

The chain joins TRBV27 to TRBJ2-1; 10 nucleotides match TRBD2. Per germline, CDR1 MNHEY and CDR2 SMNVEV (reference sequence). The V segment lost 6 bases and the J segment 6 bases; nucleotides outside the gene matches: 5. CDR3 length equals 14 residues. CDR3 residues: CASSLLAGTNEQFF. In DNA form, the CDR3 reads TGTGCCAGCAGCCTACTAGCGGGAACCAATGAGCAGTTCTTC.